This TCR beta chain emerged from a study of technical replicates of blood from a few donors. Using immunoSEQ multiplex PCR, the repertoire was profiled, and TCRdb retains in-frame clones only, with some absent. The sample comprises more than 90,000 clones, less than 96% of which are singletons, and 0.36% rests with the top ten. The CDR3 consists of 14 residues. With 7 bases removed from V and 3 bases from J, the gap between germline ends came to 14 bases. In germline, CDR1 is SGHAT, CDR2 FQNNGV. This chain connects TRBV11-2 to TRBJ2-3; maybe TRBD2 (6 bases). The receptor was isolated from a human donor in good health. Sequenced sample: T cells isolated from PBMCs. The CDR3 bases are TGTGCCAGCAACACGGAGGGGAGGACAGATACGCAGTATTTT. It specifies CASNTEGRTDTQYF. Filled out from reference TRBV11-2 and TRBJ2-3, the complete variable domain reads EAGVAQSPRYKIIEKRQSVAFWCNPISGHATLYWYQQILGQGPKLLIQFQNNGVVDDSQLPKDRFSAERLKGVDSTLKIQPAKLEDSAVYLCASNTEGRTDTQYFGPGTRLTVL.